One sample yielded the 4 T cell receptor beta chains listed below, sequenced in a study of shared clonotypes between healthy human individuals. Sequenced by immunoSEQ multiplex PCR; TCRdb stores in-frame clones only, minus some. The profile shows about 480,000 clones, 60% to 85% of them singletons. Sequencing was done on a sample of PBMCs. The receptors originated from a middle-aged woman in good health. Some clones in this sample may be carry-over from other donors' samples.

The rearrangement joins TRBV5-1 to TRBJ2-1; 10 nucleotides agree with TRBD2. The V gene's germline CDR1 is SGHRS and CDR2 YFSETQ. V was pared by 3 bases and J by 5 bases, with 5 bases of the junction left unmatched. The CDR3 length is 15 residues. In DNA form, the CDR3 reads TGCGCCAGCAGCTCTACTAGCGGGACCGACAATGAGCAGTTCTTC. This translates into CASSSTSGTDNEQFF.

The chain is built from TRBV19 and TRBJ2-2; the D gene is possibly TRBD2 (6 bases). Germline V CDR1 and CDR2: LNHDA, SQIVND (reference sequence). With 4 bases removed from V and 3 bases from J, the gap between germline ends came to 15 bases. This CDR3 has 16 amino acids. The CDR3 sequence is CASSTRPGLYTGELFF. For the CDR3, the DNA is TGTGCCAGTAGTACCCGCCCGGGACTCTACACCGGGGAGCTGTTTTTT. Based on the CDR3 plus reference TRBV19 and TRBJ2-2, the full variable domain is DGGITQSPKYLFRKEGQNVTLSCEQNLNHDAMYWYRQDPGQGLRLIYYSQIVNDFQKGDIAEGYSVSREKKESFPLTVTSAQKNPTAFYLCASSTRPGLYTGELFFGEGSRLTVL.

This sequence joins TRBV15 and TRBJ2-3, with D hard to call. V gave up 0 bases and J gave up 2 bases, with 6 bases separating them. The length of the CDR3 is 14 residues. The germline V gene has CDR1 LNHNV and CDR2 YYDKDF (reference sequence). CDR3 nucleotides: TGTGCCACCAGCAGAGAGGCCGACACAGATACGCAGTATTTT. Translating gives CATSREADTDTQYF.

The chain uses TRBV18 and TRBJ1-2, with D unresolved. The CDR3 runs to 17 residues. Trimming shortened V by 4 bases and J by 6 bases, and 24 bases separated the two germline ends. CDR1 and CDR2 (germline): KGHSH, LQKENI. Written as DNA, the CDR3 is TGTGCCAGCTCACTCCCTAGAGTGGCAGCCGAGAGGCATGGCTACACCTTC. It encodes CASSLPRVAAERHGYTF.